This section outlines one T cell receptor (beta chain) sequence together with its context. The table came from immunoSEQ multiplex PCR; TCRdb's copy has only in-frame clones and leaves some out. The sample holds roughly 500,000 clones, about 72% seen once. This sample was taken from a study of shared clonotypes between healthy human individuals. The CDR3 contains 12 residues. Germline CDR1 and CDR2: GTSNPN and SVGIG (reference sequence). V was trimmed by 1 base and J by 8 bases, leaving 9 bases between them. The source is a woman aged 40 to 50 in good health. Some clones in this sample may be carry-over from other donors' samples. Material for sequencing was PBMCs. The chain joins TRBV30 to TRBJ1-3; the D is unclear. CDR3 region: CAWSALRYTIYF. CDR3 DNA: TGTGCCTGGAGTGCCCTTCGTTACACCATATATTTT.